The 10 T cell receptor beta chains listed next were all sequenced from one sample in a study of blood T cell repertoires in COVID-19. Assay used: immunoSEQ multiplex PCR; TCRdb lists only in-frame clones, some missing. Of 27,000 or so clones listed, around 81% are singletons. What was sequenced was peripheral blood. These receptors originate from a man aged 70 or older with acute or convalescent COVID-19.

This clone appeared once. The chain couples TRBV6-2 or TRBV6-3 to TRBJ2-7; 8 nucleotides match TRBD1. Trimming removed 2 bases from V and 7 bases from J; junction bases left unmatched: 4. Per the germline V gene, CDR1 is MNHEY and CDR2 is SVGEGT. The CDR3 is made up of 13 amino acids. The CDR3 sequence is CASSYQGAREQYF. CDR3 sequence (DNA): TGTGCCAGCAGTTACCAGGGGGCAAGAGAGCAGTACTTC.

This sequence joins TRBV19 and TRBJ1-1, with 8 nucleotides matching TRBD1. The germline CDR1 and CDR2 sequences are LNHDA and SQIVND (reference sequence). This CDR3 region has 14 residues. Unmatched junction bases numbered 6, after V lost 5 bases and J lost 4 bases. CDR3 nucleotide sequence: TGTGCCAGTAGTTTCGACAGGGGTGGCACTGAAGCTTTCTTT. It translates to CASSFDRGGTEAFF.

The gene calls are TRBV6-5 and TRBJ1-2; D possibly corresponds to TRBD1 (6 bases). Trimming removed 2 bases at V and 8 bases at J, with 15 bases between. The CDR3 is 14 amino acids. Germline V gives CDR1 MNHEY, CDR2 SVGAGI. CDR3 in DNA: TGTGCCAGCAGTTACCATGGGGGCGCGGACGGCTACACCTTC. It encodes CASSYHGGADGYTF.

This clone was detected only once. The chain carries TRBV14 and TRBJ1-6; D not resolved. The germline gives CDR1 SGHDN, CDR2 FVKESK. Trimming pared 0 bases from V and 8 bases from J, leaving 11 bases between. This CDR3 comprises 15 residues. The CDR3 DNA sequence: TGTGCCAGCAGCCAAGAGGCAAGTGCATATTCACCCCTCCACTTT. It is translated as CASSQEASAYSPLHF.

The CDR3 reads CASSRLTGTGNTGELFF. Written as DNA, the CDR3 is TGTGCCAGCAGCCGACTAACCGGGACAGGGAACACCGGGGAGCTGTTTTTT. The chain employs TRBV11-3 and TRBJ2-2, with 8 bases matching TRBD1. This CDR3 is built from 17 residues. The V gene's germline CDR1 is SGHNT and CDR2 YENEEA. V was pared by 5 bases and J by 1 base, with 9 bases of the junction left unmatched. Filled out from reference TRBV11-3 and TRBJ2-2, the complete variable domain reads EAGVVQSPRYKIIEKKQPVAFWCNPISGHNTLYWYLQNLGQGPELLIRYENEEAVDDSQLPKDRFSAERLKGVDSTLKIQPAELGDSAVYLCASSRLTGTGNTGELFFGEGSRLTVL.

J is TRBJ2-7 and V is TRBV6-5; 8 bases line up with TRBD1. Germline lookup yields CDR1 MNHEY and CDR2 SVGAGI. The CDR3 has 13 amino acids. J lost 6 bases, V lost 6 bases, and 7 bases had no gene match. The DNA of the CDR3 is TGTGCCAGCAGCGGGACAGGTCTCGGCGAGCAGTACTTC. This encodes CASSGTGLGEQYF.

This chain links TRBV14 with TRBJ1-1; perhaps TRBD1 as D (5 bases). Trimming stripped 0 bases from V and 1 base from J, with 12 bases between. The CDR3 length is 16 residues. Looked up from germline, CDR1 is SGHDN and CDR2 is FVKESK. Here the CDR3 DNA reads TGTGCCAGCAGCCAAGAGGGCAGGGTGGAGAACACTGAAGCTTTCTTT. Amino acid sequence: CASSQEGRVENTEAFF.

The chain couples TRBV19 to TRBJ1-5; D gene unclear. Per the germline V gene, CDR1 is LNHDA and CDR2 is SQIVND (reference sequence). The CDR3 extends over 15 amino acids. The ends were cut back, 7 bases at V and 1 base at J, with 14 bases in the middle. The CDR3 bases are TGTGCCAGTACATCCGGTCGGTCAAGCAATCAGCCCCAGCATTTT. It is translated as CASTSGRSSNQPQHF.

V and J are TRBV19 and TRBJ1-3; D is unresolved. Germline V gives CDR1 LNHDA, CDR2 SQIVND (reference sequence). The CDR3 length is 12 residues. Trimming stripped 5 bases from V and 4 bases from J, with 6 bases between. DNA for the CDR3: TGTGCCAGTAGTTCACAAGGAAACACCATATATTTT. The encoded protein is CASSSQGNTIYF.

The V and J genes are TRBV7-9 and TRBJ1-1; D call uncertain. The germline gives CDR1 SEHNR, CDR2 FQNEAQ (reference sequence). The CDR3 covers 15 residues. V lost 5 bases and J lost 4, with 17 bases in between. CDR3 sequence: CASSPGGSRTTEAFF. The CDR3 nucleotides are TGTGCCAGCAGCCCGGGAGGGAGCCGGACCACTGAAGCTTTCTTT.